This TCR beta chain was found in a study of blood T cells in healthy people across ages. Overall study findings and caveats: Both naive CD4+ cell counts and diversity were greater in long-lived donors than in aged donors.

Trimming removed 0 bases from V and 7 bases from J; junction bases left unmatched: 11. The length of the CDR3 is 16 residues. The V gene's germline CDR1 is ENHRY and CDR2 SYGVKD. Worth noting for this clonotype: Its specificity is unknown.

There were at least 6 micrograms of total RNA extracted from every sample. PCR was performed a second time for about 7 to 11 cycles using a sample-barcoded 5' primer and a J-beta primer mix. TCRdb reanalysed the 5' RACE reads using MiXCR and keeps one entry per CDR3 protein. The sample has just under 900,000 distinct CDR3 sequences, 29% seen once; the top ten hold roughly 17%. The TCR sequence derives from a woman older than 75 in good health. The sequencing input was blood. The rearrangement uses TRBV10-3 and TRBJ1-2, with 7 bases identical to TRBD1. CDR3 in DNA: TGTGCCATCAGTGAGTCGCGACAGGGTGCGACCTGTGGCTACACCTTC. It yields the protein CAISESRQGATCGYTF.